These 7 T cell receptor beta chains were sequenced from one sample in a study of cytomegalovirus exposure and HLA in healthy donors. 13 Jbeta primers and 60 Vbeta primers were used for the PCR. Profiled with immunoSEQ multiplex PCR; TCRdb holds only in-frame clones, not every one. The sample shows over 100,000 clones, 73% of them seen only once. The sample consisted of PBMCs. The receptors were gathered from a man aged 40-55 years in good health and CMV-seronegative.

The chain employs TRBV5-4 and TRBJ2-1; TRBD1 is a possible D gene (6 bases). The CDR3 is 14 amino acids. The V and J ends lost 2 bases and 6 bases respectively, with 12 bases between them. Germline CDR1 SGHNT, CDR2 YYREEE (reference sequence). The CDR3 loop is CASSFSTGPNEQFF. The CDR3 nucleotides are TGTGCCAGCAGCTTCTCTACAGGGCCCAATGAGCAGTTCTTC.

On this clone: Mismatch with germline at one junction end may stem from a read error. V and J are TRBV5-1 and TRBJ2-7, with 7 bases identical to TRBD1. Germline-derived CDR1 and CDR2 are SGHRS and YFSETQ. The CDR3 contains 15 residues. CDR3 nucleotides: TGCCCCAGCAGCTTGATGGACAGGAGCTCCTACGAGCAGTACTTC. Protein product: CPSSLMDRSSYEQYF.

This chain links TRBV7-3 with TRBJ2-7; TRBD1 matches 9 bases. Germline V gives CDR1 SGHTA, CDR2 FQGTGA. CDR3 length: 16 residues. Trimming cost V 4 bases and J 9 bases; bases outside gene matches: 16. The CDR3 region has the DNA TGTGCCAGCAGCTGGACCGTTTGGGACAGGGACCCCGGGCAGTACTTC. Translation gives CASSWTVWDRDPGQYF.

The sample holds a few counts of this clone. The J gene is TRBJ2-1, the V gene TRBV5-4; 7 nucleotides agree with TRBD1. The V and J ends lost 4 bases and 8 bases, in that order; junction bases with no gene match: 15. Germline V lookup: CDR1 SGHNT, CDR2 YYREEE (reference sequence). This CDR3 spans 16 amino acids. DNA of the CDR3: TGTGCCAGCAGCCGGGGTTTGACAGGGAACCGCCATGAGCAGTTCTTC. This sequence encodes CASSRGLTGNRHEQFF.

The CDR3 is CSGTGGETQYF. In DNA, the CDR3 is TGCAGCGGTACAGGGGGAGAGACCCAGTACTTC. This chain uses TRBV29-1 with TRBJ2-5, with 8 bases lining up with TRBD1. V gave up 7 bases and J gave up 4 bases; unmatched junction bases: 2. Germline lookup yields CDR1 SQVTM and CDR2 ANQGSEA. This CDR3 is 11 amino acids long.

The chain links TRBV7-2 to TRBJ2-3, with D possibly TRBD2 on 5 matching bases. The CDR3 extends over 15 amino acids. The V gene lost 0 bases and the J gene lost 4 bases, with 11 bases spanning the gap. Germline V lookup: CDR1 SGHTA, CDR2 FQGNSA. The CDR3 protein is CASSLASGRADTQYF. CDR3 DNA: TGTGCCAGCAGCTTAGCGAGCGGCCGGGCAGATACGCAGTATTTT.

The V call is TRBV15, the J call TRBJ2-7, with 8 bases aligning to TRBD2. V trimming: 5 bases; J trimming: 7 bases; junction bases outside the gene matches: 7. The germline CDR1 and CDR2 sequences are LNHNV and YYDKDF (reference sequence). There are 13 residues in the CDR3. The CDR3 DNA is TGTGCCACCAGCCCCGGACTAGCAGAAGAGCAGTACTTC. Translating it yields CATSPGLAEEQYF.